This T cell receptor (beta chain) was captured in a study of post-analysis software for immune sequencing data (dated by TCRdb to between 2014 and 2017). The study in broad terms: The recorded disease courses included relapsing-remitting, secondary progressive and progressive-relapsing multiple sclerosis, and some patients had no subtype annotation. The patient repertoires were set against approximately 10 previously published healthy control repertoires from donors whose ages ranged from roughly 6 to 27 years. A subset of samples was prepared in parallel using single-end sample barcoding, then pooled and co-amplified after Illumina adapter ligation. The paper's findings and limits, for the study overall: The control group was slightly older than the multiple sclerosis patient group. Significantly higher frequencies in patients than in controls were found for about five TRBV segments, including TRBV5-6, TRBV5-1 and TRBV20-1. Normalized Chao1 diversity was significantly lower in multiple sclerosis patients than controls, suggesting substantial peripheral T-cell clonal expansion. Direct clustering with F measure showed strong co-clustering of samples prepared in the same batch, prompting a batch-effect correction.

The CDR3 measures 14 amino acids from cysteine to phenylalanine. Just CDR3 DNA is preserved here, 42 bases in frame from base 1. Trimming at the junction amounts to 3 bases on V and 6 bases on J, and the germline ends lie 14 bases apart. The method behind the library was PCR. These reads were obtained on an Illumina HiSeq 2500. Unique molecular identifiers were incorporated into TCR beta cDNA libraries to reduce PCR and sequencing biases. Some 500,000 cDNA molecules were obtained for every 1 to 10 million input T cells, so each molecule roughly corresponded to one T cell. The same protocol used for the earlier healthy control dataset was applied to prepare and sequence the patient libraries. Samples belonging to the same batch were prepared together, multiplexed and sequenced on a shared HiSeq lane. As for the original processing: MIGEC handled the raw barcoded reads, throwing out single-read molecular identifier groups before consensus assembly and CDR3 extraction. Clonotype tables were post-analysed with VDJtools, and diversity was normalized by down-sampling all datasets to the smallest sample size. To correct batch-related cross-sample contamination, repertoire overlap clustering matched CDR3 amino acid sequences but not nucleotide sequences. TCRdb itself trimmed the public reads at Q25 with fastp, ran MiXCR and retained productive beta chains. CDR3 protein duplicates are merged, each entry listing the most common genes and DNA. TCRdb, not the authors, supplied the V and J calls. Here the sample has 750,000 to 950,000 distinct CDR3 sequences; around 45% occur a single time. The biggest ten clones account for roughly 4.5% of the sample.

To demonstrate the VDJtools post-analysis software, TCR beta repertoires were profiled from the peripheral blood of 13 young patients with multiple sclerosis. The patients with multiple sclerosis were children and adolescents between roughly 6 and 17 years of age. In this sample, this clonotype turned up a few times. Its antigen is not yet known. There are no base qualities to consult, and no much larger clone falls within one base. What was sequenced was blood. The sequence was obtained from a girl aged 5-17 years with multiple sclerosis. This chain is built from TRBV12-3 or TRBV12-4 and TRBJ1-2; TRBD1 is possibly the D segment (5 matching bases). In nucleotides, the sequence is TGTGCCAGCAGTTTGGGGGTTGGGGACCATGGCTACACCTTC. Translated, this gives CASSLGVGDHGYTF.